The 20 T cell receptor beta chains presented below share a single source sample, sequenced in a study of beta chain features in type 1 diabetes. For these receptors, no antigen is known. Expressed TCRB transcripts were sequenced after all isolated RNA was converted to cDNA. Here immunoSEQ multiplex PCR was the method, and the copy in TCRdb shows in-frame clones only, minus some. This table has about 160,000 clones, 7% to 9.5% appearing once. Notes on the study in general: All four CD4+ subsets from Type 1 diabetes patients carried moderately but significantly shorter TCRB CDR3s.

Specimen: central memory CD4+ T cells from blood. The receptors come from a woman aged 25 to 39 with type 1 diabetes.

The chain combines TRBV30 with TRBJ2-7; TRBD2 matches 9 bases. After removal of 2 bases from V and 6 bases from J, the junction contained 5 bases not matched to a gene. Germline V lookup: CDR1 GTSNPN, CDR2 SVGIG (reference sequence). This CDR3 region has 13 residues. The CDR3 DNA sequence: TGTGCCTGGAGTATGGGACTAGCTGTCGAGCAGTACTTC. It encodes CAWSMGLAVEQYF.

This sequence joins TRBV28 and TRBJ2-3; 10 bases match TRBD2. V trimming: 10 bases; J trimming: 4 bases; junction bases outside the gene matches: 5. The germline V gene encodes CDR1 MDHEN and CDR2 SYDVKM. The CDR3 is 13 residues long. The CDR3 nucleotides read TGTGCCACCGTAGCGGGAGGCCCAGATACGCAGTATTTT. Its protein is CATVAGGPDTQYF.

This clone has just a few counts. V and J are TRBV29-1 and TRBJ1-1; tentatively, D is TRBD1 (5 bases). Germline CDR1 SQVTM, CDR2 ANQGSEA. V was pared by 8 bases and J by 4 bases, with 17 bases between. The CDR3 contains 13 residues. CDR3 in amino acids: CSTHRGGGTEAFF. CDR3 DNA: TGCAGCACACACAGAGGCGGGGGCACTGAAGCTTTCTTT.

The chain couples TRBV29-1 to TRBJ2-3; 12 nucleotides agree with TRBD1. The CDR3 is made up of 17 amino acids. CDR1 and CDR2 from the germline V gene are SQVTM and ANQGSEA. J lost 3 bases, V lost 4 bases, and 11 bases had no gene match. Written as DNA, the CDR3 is TGCAGCGTTGGGGGGTGGCGGGACAGGGGGCCGACAGATACGCAGTATTTT. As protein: CSVGGWRDRGPTDTQYF.

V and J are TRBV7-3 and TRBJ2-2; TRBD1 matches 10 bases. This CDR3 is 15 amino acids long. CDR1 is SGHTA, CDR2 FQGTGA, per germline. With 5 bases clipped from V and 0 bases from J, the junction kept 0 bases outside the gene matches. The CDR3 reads CASSGQGANTGELFF. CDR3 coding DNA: TGTGCCAGCAGCGGACAGGGGGCGAACACCGGGGAGCTGTTTTTT.

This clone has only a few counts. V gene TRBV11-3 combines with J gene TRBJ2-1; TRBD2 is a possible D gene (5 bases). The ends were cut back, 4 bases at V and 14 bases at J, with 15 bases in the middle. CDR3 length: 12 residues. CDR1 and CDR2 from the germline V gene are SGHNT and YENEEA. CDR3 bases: TGTGCCAGCAGCTCTTCTAGCTATCGGGAGTTCTTC. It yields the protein CASSSSSYREFF.

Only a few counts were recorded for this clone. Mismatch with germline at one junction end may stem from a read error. The DNA of the CDR3 is TGTGCTAGCAGCTTGGACAGGGTTGAGACCCAGTACTTC. As protein: CASSLDRVETQYF. The rearrangement uses TRBV7-7 and TRBJ2-5; 8 bases match TRBD1. This CDR3 contains 13 residues. Germline-derived CDR1 and CDR2 are SSHAT and FNYEAQ (reference sequence).

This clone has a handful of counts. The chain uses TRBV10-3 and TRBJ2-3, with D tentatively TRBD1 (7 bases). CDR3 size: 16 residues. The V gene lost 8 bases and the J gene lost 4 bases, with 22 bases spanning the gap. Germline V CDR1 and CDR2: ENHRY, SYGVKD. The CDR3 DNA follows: TGTGCCATCGGACCTCGGGACAGAGGAGGGCCAGATACGCAGTATTTT. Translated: CAIGPRDRGGPDTQYF.

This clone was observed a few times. For the CDR3, the DNA is TGTGCCAGCGCTAACCGGGACAGTTATTATCAGCCCCAGCATTTT. Protein: CASANRDSYYQPQHF. The chain joins TRBV7-9 to TRBJ1-5, with 7 bases matching TRBD1. From germline, CDR1 is SEHNR and CDR2 FQNEAQ (reference sequence). The V gene end was trimmed by 8 bases and the J gene end by 5 bases; junction bases not matched to a gene: 12. CDR3 length equals 15 residues.

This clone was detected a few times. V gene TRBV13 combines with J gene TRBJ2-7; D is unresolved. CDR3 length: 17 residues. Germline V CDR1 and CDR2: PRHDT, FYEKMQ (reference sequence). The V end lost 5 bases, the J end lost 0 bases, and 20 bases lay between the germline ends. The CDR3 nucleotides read TGTGCCAGCAGCACTCGGGTCGGCAGCCGCTCCTCCTACGAGCAGTACTTC. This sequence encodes CASSTRVGSRSSYEQYF.

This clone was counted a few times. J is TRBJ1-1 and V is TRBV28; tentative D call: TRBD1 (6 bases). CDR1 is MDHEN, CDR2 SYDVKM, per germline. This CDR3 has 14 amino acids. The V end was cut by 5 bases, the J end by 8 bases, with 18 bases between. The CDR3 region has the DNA TGTGCCAGCAGTGTACACTCCGGGACAATCGAAGCTTTCTTT. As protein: CASSVHSGTIEAFF.

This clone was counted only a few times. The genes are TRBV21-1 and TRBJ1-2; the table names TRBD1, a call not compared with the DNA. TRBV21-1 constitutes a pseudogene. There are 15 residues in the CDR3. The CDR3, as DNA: TGTGCCAGCAGCAAAGACAGGGGGCCGCCGGAAGGCTACACCTTC. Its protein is CASSKDRGPPEGYTF.

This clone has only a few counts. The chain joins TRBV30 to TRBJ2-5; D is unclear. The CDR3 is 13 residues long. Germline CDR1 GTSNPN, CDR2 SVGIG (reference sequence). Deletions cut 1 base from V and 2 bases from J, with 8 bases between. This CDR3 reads CAWSGLGQETQYF. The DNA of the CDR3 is TGTGCCTGGAGTGGGCTAGGTCAAGAGACCCAGTACTTC.

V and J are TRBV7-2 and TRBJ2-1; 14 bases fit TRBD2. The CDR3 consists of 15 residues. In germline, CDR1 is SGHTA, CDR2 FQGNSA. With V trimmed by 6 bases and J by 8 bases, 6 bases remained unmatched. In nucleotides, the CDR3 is TGTGCCAGCAGTACCGGGACTAGCGGGAGTGATGAGCAGTTCTTC. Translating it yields CASSTGTSGSDEQFF. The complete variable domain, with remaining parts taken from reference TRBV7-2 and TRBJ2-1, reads GAGVSQSPSNKVTEKGKDVELRCDPISGHTALYWYRQSLGQGLEFLIYFQGNSAPDKSGLPSDRFSAERTGGSVSTLTIQRTQQEDSAVYLCASSTGTSGSDEQFFGPGTRLTVL.

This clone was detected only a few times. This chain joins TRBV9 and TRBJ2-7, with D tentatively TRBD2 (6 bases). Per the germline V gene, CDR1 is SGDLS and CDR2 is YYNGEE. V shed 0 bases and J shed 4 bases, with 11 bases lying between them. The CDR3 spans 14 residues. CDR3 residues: CASSVEGGAYEQYF. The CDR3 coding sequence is TGTGCCAGCAGCGTAGAAGGCGGGGCTTACGAGCAGTACTTC.

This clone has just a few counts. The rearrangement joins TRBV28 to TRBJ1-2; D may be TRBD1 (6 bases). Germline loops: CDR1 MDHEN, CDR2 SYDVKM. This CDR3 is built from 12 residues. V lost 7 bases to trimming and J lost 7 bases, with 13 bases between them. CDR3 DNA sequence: TGTGCCAGCACCCCGCAACAGGGTGGCTACACCTTC. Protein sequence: CASTPQQGGYTF.

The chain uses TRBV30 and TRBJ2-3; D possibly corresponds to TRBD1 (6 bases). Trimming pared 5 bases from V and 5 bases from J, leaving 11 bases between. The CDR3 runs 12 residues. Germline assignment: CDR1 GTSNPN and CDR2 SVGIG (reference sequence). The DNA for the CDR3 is TGTGCCTGGGGCGGACAGCAAGATACGCAGTATTTT. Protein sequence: CAWGGQQDTQYF.

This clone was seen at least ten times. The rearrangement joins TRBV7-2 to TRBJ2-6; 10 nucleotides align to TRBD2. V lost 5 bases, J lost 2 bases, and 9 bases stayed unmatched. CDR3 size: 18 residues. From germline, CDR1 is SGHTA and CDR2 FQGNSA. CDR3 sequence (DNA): TGTGCCAGCAGCGCTGGGCTAGCGGGAGTTGCTGGGGCCAACGTCCTGACTTTC. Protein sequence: CASSAGLAGVAGANVLTF.

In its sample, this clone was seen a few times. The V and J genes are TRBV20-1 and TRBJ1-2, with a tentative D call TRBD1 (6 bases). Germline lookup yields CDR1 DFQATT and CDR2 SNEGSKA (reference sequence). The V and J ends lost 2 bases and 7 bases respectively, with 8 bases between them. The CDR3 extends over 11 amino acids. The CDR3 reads CSARRGGGYTF. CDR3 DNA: TGCAGTGCTAGAAGGGGGGGTGGCTACACCTTC.

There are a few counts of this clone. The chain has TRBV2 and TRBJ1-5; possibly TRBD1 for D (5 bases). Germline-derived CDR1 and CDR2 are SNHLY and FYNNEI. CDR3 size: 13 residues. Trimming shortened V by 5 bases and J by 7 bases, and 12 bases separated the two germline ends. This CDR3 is CASSLQEGQPQHF. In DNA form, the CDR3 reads TGTGCCAGCAGTTTACAGGAAGGCCAGCCCCAGCATTTT.